This T cell receptor (beta chain) appears in the sequencing data of a study of blood T cells in healthy people across ages (dated by TCRdb to between 2014 and 2016). Background on the whole study: Template switching captured roughly one uniquely barcoded TCR beta cDNA molecule per two T cells in model experiments. The study analyzed two additional independent replicas of 1 million unique cDNA reads from the same blood draw for two donors, one aged 18 to 29 and one aged 80 or older. The study measured age-related changes in TCR beta repertoire diversity using deep sequencing normalized with unique cDNA molecular identifiers. The donors were split into four age groups: young (average around 16 years), middle-aged (39), aged (62) and long-lived (about 82). To avoid experimental bias, donors of different ages were distributed randomly across sequencing lanes.

With respect to this clonotype: Its antigen remains undetermined. The record has no base qualities; no much larger clone is one base away.

Libraries came from 5' RACE. TCRdb names Illumina HiSeq 2500 as the instrument used. A second PCR of about 6 to 11 cycles was performed with a sample-barcoded 5' primer and a J-beta primer mix. A template-switch 5' adaptor carrying 12 random nucleotides introduced a unique molecular identifier onto each TCR beta cDNA molecule. At least 2.5 million CDR3-containing paired-end reads were obtained from each sample. First-strand cDNA synthesis was performed from all RNA using the Mint cDNA synthesis kit, with priming by a TRBC-specific oligonucleotide. After uracil-DNA glycosylase treatment, a first 18-cycle PCR used universal primers M1SS and BC2_uni_R on all cDNA. As for the authors' bioinformatics: Normalization of each sample was performed by random selection of 1 million high-quality reads, each carrying a distinct molecular identifier. Reads sharing molecular identifiers were discarded rather than binned into consensus sequences. MiTCR, with a Q25 quality threshold and the strictest error-elimination algorithm, was used for CDR3 identification, clonotype clustering and error correction. A nonparametric unseen species model with Euler transformation was used to estimate lower-bound total TCR beta diversity. The raw public reads went through TCRdb reprocessing: fastp at Q25, MiXCR clone calling, in-frame beta chains kept. Here each entry gathers all rows of one CDR3 protein and keeps the most common genes and DNA. TCRdb, not the authors, supplied the V and J calls. The sample data list under 850,000 distinct CDR3 sequences, and around 36% of these were observed just once. Under 15% of the sample is held by the ten biggest clonotypes.

The 39 donors, aged roughly 6 to 95 years, were systemically healthy Caucasian individuals from Russia. Each donor gave 8 to 10 milliliters of peripheral blood, collected into EDTA-treated Vacutainer tubes. PBMCs were isolated by Ficoll-Paque density-gradient centrifugation, with at least 7 million obtained per sample. Total RNA was extracted from PBMCs with Trizol reagent, with at least 5.5 micrograms obtained per sample. For every donor, flow cytometry on a PBMC aliquot measured the percentage of naive CD45RAhigh/CD27high T cells. The CDR3 covers 18 residues, taking in both the cysteine and the phenylalanine. Just CDR3 DNA is preserved here, 54 bases in frame from base 1. V was cut back by 6 bases and J by 0 bases, leaving a gap of 22 bases between them. The germline V gene encodes CDR1 LGHNT and CDR2 FRNRAP. Summary of the overall study and its limitations: As age increased, observed TCR beta diversity per million T cells dropped in a roughly linear way, and a significant reduction was already evident by age roughly 40. Because the CMV infection status of the donors was unknown, age-related changes in expanded clonotypes may potentially have been confounded. Compared with the aged group, the long-lived group had more naive CD4+ T cells, fewer expanded clones and increased TCR diversity, suggesting age selection. A strong correlation was found between observed TCR beta diversity and the percentage of naive T cells measured by flow cytometry. Estimates of total diversity based on one million sequenced T cells were considered lower bounds and underestimates. Conclusive comparison of naive and antigen-experienced compartments was prevented by the profiling of bulk unsorted PBMCs.

Source material: blood. The sequence derives from a man between 18 and 29 years old in good health. The V gene is TRBV12-5 and the J gene is TRBJ2-3, with TRBD2 perhaps the D gene, on 6 matching bases. Read as DNA, the sequence is TGTGCTAGTGGCTGGGCTGCGGGGCGGCCTGATAGCACAGATACGCAGTATTTT. Its product reads: CASGWAAGRPDSTDTQYF.